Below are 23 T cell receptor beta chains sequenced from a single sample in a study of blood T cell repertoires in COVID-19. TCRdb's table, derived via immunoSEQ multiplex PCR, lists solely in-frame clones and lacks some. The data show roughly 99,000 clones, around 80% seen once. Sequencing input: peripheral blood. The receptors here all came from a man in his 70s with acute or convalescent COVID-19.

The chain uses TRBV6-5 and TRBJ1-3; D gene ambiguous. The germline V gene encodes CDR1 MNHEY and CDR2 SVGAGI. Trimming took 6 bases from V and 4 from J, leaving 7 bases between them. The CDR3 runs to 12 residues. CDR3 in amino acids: CASRNGGNTIYF. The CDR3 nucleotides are TGTGCCAGCAGAAACGGGGGAAACACCATATATTTT.

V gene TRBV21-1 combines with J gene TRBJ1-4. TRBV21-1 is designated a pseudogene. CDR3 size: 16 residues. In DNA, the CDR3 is TGTGCCAGCAGCAAACCCGGGAGGGACATGCCTCCAAAACTGTTTTTT. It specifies CASSKPGRDMPPKLFF.

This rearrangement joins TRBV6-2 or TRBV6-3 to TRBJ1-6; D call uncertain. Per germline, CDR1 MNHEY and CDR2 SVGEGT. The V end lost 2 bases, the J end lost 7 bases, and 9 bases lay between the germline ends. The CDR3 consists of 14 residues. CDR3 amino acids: CASSYVGGNSPLHF. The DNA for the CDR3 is TGTGCCAGCAGTTACGTCGGCGGGAATTCACCCCTCCACTTT.

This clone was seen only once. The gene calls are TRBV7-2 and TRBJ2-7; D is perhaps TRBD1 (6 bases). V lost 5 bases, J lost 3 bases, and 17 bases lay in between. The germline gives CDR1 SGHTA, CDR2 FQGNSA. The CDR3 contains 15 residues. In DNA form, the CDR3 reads TGTGCCAGCAGCCCGGGGCCGGGACAATTCTACGAGCAGTACTTC. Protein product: CASSPGPGQFYEQYF.

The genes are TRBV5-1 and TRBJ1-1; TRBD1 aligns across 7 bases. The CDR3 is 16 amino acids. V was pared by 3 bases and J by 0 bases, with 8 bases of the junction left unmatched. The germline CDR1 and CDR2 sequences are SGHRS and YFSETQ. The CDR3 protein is CASSWHWGQMNTEAFF. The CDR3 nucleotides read TGCGCCAGCAGCTGGCACTGGGGACAGATGAACACTGAAGCTTTCTTT.

CDR3 sequence: CAGGTGGTYEQYF. Here the CDR3 DNA reads TGTGCCGGAGGGACAGGCGGCACCTACGAGCAGTACTTC. V is TRBV21-1 and J is TRBJ2-7; TRBD1, the table's D call, was not compared with the DNA. TRBV21-1 is noted as a pseudogene. The CDR3 has 13 residues.

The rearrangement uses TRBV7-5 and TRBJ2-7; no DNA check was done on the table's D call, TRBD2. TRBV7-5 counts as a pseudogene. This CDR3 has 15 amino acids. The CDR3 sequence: CARSWTRGKKYEQYF. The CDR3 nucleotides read TGTGCCAGAAGCTGGACTCGGGGGAAAAAATACGAGCAGTACTTC.

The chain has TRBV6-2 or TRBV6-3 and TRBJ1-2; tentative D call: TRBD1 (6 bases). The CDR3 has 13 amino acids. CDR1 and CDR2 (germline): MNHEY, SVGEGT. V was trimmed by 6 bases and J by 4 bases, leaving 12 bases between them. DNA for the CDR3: TGTGCCAGCAGCGTGACAGGACTCTATGGCTACACCTTC. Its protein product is CASSVTGLYGYTF.

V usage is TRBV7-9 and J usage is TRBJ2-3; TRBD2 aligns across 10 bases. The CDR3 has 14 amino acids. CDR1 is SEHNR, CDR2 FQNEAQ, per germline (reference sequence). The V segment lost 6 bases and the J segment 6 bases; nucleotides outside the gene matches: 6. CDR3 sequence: CASSPSGGGDTQYF. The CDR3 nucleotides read TGTGCCAGCAGTCCTAGCGGGGGCGGGGATACGCAGTATTTT.

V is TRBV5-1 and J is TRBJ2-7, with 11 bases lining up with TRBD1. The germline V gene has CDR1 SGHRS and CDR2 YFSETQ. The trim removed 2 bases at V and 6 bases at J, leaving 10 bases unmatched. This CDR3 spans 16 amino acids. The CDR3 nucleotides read TGCGCCAGCAGCTTTGCTGGGACAGGGGGGTCTTTCGAGCAGTACTTC. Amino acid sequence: CASSFAGTGGSFEQYF.

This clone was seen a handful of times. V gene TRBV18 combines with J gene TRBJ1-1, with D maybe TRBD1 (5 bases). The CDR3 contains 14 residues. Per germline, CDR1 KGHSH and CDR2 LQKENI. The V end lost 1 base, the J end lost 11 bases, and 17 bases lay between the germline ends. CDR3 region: CASSPQGEGAGAFF. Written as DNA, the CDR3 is TGTGCCAGCTCACCACAAGGGGAGGGCGCTGGGGCTTTCTTT.

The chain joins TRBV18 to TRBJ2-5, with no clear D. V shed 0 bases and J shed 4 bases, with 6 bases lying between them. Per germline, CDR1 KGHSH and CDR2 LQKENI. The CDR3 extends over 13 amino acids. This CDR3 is CASSPPSTETQYF. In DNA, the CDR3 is TGTGCCAGCTCACCACCGAGCACAGAGACCCAGTACTTC.

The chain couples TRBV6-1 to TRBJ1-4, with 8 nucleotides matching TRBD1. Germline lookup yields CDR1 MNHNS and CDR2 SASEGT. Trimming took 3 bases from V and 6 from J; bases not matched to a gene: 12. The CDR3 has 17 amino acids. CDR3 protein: CASSDPGTGWGYEKLFF. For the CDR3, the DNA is TGTGCCAGCAGTGATCCCGGGACAGGTTGGGGCTATGAAAAACTGTTTTTT.

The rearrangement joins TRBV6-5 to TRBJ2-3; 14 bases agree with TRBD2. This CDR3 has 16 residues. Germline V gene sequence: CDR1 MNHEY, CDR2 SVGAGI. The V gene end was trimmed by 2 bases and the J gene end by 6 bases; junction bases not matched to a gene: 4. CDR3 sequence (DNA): TGTGCCAGCAGTTACGGACTAGCGGGGGGCCGGGATACGCAGTATTTT. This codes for CASSYGLAGGRDTQYF.

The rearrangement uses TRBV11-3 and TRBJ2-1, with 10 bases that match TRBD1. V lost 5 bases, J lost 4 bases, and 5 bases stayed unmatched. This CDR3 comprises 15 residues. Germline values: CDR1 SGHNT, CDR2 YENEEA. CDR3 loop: CASSHGQGEYNEQFF. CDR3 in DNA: TGTGCCAGCAGCCACGGACAGGGGGAATACAATGAGCAGTTCTTC.

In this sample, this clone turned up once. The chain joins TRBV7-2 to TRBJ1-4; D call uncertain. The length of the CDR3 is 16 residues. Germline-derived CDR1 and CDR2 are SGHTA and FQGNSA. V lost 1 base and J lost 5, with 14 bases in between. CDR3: CASSLGANPLNEKLFF. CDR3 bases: TGTGCCAGCAGCTTAGGTGCGAACCCATTAAATGAAAAACTGTTTTTT.

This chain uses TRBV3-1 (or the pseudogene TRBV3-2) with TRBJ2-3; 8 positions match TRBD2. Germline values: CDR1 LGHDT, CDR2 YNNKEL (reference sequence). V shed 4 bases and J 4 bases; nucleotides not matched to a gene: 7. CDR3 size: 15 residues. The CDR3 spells CASSPATGGPDTQYF. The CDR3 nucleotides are TGTGCCAGCAGCCCGGCAACGGGGGGGCCAGATACGCAGTATTTT.

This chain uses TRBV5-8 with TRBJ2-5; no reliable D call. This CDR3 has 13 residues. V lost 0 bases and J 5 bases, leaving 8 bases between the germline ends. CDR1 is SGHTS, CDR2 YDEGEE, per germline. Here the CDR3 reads CASSLDPRETQYF. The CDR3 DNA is TGTGCCAGCAGCTTGGACCCTCGGGAGACCCAGTACTTC.

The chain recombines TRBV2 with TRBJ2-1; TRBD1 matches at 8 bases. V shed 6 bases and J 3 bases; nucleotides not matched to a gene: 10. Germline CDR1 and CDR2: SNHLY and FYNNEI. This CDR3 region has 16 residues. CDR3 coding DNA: TGTGCCAGCAGCTTAGGAGGGGACAGGTTCTACAATGAGCAGTTCTTC. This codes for CASSLGGDRFYNEQFF.

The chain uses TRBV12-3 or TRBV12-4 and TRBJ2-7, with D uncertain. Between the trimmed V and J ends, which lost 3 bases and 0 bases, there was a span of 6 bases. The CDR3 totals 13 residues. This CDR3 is CASSFTGSYEQYF. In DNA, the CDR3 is TGTGCCAGCAGTTTCACTGGCTCCTACGAGCAGTACTTC.

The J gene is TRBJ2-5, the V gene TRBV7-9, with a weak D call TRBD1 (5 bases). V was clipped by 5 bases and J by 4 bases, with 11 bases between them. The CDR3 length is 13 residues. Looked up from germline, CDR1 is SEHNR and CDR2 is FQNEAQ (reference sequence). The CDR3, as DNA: TGTGCCAGCAGCGATGACAGAGGAGAGACCCAGTACTTC. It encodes CASSDDRGETQYF.

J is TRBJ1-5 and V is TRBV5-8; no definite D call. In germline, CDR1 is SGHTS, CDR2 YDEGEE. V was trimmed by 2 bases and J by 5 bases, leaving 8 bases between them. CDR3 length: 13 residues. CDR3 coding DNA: TGTGCCAGCAGCTTTGACCGGGATCAGCCCCAGCATTTT. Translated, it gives CASSFDRDQPQHF.

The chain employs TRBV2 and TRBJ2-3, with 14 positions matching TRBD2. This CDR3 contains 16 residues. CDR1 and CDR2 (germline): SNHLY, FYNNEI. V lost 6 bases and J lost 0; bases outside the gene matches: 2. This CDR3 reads CASRRLAGGSTDTQYF. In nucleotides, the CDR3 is TGTGCCAGCAGAAGACTAGCGGGGGGGAGCACAGATACGCAGTATTTT.